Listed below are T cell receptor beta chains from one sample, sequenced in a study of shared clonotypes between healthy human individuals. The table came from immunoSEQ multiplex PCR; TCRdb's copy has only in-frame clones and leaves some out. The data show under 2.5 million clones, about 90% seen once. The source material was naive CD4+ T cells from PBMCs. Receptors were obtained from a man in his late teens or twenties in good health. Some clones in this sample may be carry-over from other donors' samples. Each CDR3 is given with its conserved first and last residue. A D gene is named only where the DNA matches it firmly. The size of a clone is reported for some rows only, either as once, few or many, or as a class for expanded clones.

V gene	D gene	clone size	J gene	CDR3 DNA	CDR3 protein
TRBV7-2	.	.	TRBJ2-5	TGTGCCAGCAGATTCAGGCTAGGTGGGTTGGAGACCCAGTACTTC	CASRFRLGGLETQYF
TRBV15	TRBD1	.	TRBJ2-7	TGTGCCACCAGCAGAGGGGGCGGGACAGGCACCTACGAGCAGTACTTC	CATSRGGGTGTYEQYF
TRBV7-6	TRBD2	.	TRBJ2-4	TGTGCCAGCAGCTTCGGTAGAGCGGGAGGATCCATTCAGTACTTC	CASSFGRAGGSIQYF
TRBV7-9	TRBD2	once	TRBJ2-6	TGTGCCAGCAGCCGTGCCACGGGGGGAATGATGCGTGGGGCCAACGTCCTGACTTTC	CASSRATGGMMRGANVLTF
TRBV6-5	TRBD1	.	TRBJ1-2	TGTGCCAGCAGTTATAGGCAGGGGGCCTTAGGGTACACCTTC	CASSYRQGALGYTF
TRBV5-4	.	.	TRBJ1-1	TGTGCCAGCAGCACGGACACCAACACTGAAGCTTTCTTT	CASSTDTNTEAFF
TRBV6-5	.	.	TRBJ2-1	TGTGCCAGCAGTTACTCTGTAGGGGCCTACAATGAGCAGTTCTTC	CASSYSVGAYNEQFF
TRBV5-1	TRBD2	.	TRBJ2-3	TGCGCCAGCAGCTTCAGCGGGAGAGGAGATACGCAGTATTTT	CASSFSGRGDTQYF
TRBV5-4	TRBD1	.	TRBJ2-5	TGTGCCAGCAGCTTGGCCGGGACAGGGGCTCAAGAGACCCAGTACTTC	CASSLAGTGAQETQYF
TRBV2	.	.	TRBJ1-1	TGTGCCAGCAGTAGGGGTACAGGTAACACTGAAGCTTTCTTT	CASSRGTGNTEAFF
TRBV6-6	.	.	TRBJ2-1	TGTGCCAGCAGTTTTAAAGGGGCCTACAATGAGCAGTTCTTC	CASSFKGAYNEQFF
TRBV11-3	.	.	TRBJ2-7	TGTGCCAGCAGCGTGGGCGGACGGCCCTACGAGCAGTACTTC	CASSVGGRPYEQYF
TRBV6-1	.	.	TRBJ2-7	TGTGCCAGCAGTCGGTTCGGCTCCTCCTACGAGCAGTACTTC	CASSRFGSSYEQYF
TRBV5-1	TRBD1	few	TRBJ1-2	TGCGCCAGCAGCCCCGACAGGGTGGGAGGTGAGACCTTC	CASSPDRVGGETF